The T cell receptor (beta chain) described here comes from a study of blood T cell repertoires in COVID-19. The germline gives CDR1 SGHRS, CDR2 YFSETQ. V shed 5 bases, J shed 2 bases, and the junction held 4 bases outside the gene matches. The CDR3 runs to 14 residues. Libraries were prepared by immunoSEQ multiplex PCR; TCRdb keeps only in-frame clonotypes and omits some of them. The data hold about 57,000 clones, with roughly four fifths observed a single time. Source material: peripheral blood. The source is a woman at least 80 years old with acute or convalescent COVID-19. This chain uses TRBV5-1 with TRBJ2-3; 8 positions agree with TRBD1. CDR3 loop: CASRQGADTDTQYF. CDR3 DNA sequence: TGCGCCAGCAGGCAGGGGGCCGACACAGATACGCAGTATTTT.